These 32 T cell receptor beta chains were all obtained from the same sample, sequenced in a study of T cell repertoires and HLA-DP antigens. Sequenced by immunoSEQ multiplex PCR; TCRdb stores in-frame clones only, minus some. The sample lists about 89,000 clones, about 89% seen once, with less than 2% in the top ten. Their target antigens are unknown. Sequenced input: CD4+ T cells from PBMCs. The receptor set was obtained from a man aged 50 to 59 in good health and CMV-seronegative.

The chain recombines TRBV5-5 with TRBJ1-1; D not certain. Germline CDR1 is SGHKS and CDR2 is YYEKEE (reference sequence). Between the trimmed V and J ends, which lost 1 base and 4 bases, there was a span of 14 bases. The CDR3 is made up of 15 amino acids. In DNA, the CDR3 is TGTGCCAGCAGCTTGCTGTCAGAGAGGGTCACTGAAGCTTTCTTT. Its translation is CASSLLSERVTEAFF.

Only one count was recorded for this clone. The rearrangement links TRBV4-1 to TRBJ1-6; D remains ambiguous. Germline values: CDR1 MGHRA, CDR2 YSYEKL. V lost 4 bases and J 7 bases, leaving 8 bases between the germline ends. This CDR3 is 13 amino acids long. The CDR3 DNA sequence: TGCGCCAGCAGCCGGAGAGGGAATTCACCCCTCCACTTT. This sequence encodes CASSRRGNSPLHF.

This clone was counted only a few times. This chain links TRBV7-9 with TRBJ2-3; 14 nucleotides align to TRBD2. Germline-derived CDR1 and CDR2 are SEHNR and FQNEAQ (reference sequence). The trim removed 5 bases at V and 4 bases at J, leaving 8 bases unmatched. The CDR3 is 17 residues long. CDR3 loop: CASSEGTSGRRADTQYF. The CDR3, as DNA: TGTGCCAGCAGCGAAGGGACTAGCGGGAGAAGAGCAGATACGCAGTATTTT. The full variable domain, with the rest looked up from reference TRBV7-9 and TRBJ2-3, is DTGVSQNPRHKITKRGQNVTFRCDPISEHNRLYWYRQTLGQGPEFLTYFQNEAQLEKSRLLSDRFSAERPKGSFSTLEIQRTEQGDSAMYLCASSEGTSGRRADTQYFGPGTRLTVL.

A single count supports this clone. This chain links TRBV30 with TRBJ1-2, with 11 bases that match TRBD1. This CDR3 is built from 15 residues. The V segment lost 3 bases and the J segment 2 bases; nucleotides outside the gene matches: 5. CDR1 and CDR2 from the germline V gene are GTSNPN and SVGIG (reference sequence). In DNA form, the CDR3 reads TGTGCCTGGAGCGCCTGGGACAGGGGGAACTATGGCTACACCTTC. Its translation is CAWSAWDRGNYGYTF.

The chain has TRBV28 and TRBJ2-3, with D perhaps TRBD2 (5 bases). CDR3 length: 16 amino acids. Trimming cost V 1 base and J 1 base, with 12 bases left between them. CDR1 and CDR2 from the germline V gene are MDHEN and SYDVKM. Here the CDR3 reads CASSLYQRIRTDTQYF. CDR3 DNA: TGTGCCAGCAGTTTATATCAGCGGATCCGCACAGATACGCAGTATTTT. The full variable domain, completed using reference TRBV28 and TRBJ2-3, is DVKVTQSSRYLVKRTGEKVFLECVQDMDHENMFWYRQDPGLGLRLIYFSYDVKMKEKGDIPEGYSVSREKKERFSLILESASTNQTSMYLCASSLYQRIRTDTQYFGPGTRLTVL.

Here the CDR3 reads CASSLDPGVNTEAFF. CDR3 DNA: TGCGCCAGCAGCTTGGACCCGGGCGTAAACACTGAAGCTTTCTTT. This chain connects TRBV5-1 to TRBJ1-1; D gene unclear. Germline V gene lookup returns CDR1 SGHRS and CDR2 YFSETQ. The CDR3 extends over 15 amino acids. V lost 0 bases to trimming and J lost 2 bases, with 11 bases between them.

The V call is TRBV11-2, the J call TRBJ2-7; maybe TRBD2 (6 bases). V was clipped by 1 base and J by 2 bases, with 9 bases between them. The CDR3 runs to 14 residues. Germline V gene sequence: CDR1 SGHAT, CDR2 FQNNGV. The CDR3 bases are TGTGCCAGCAGCTTAGTAGGAGGGACCTACGAGCAGTACTTC. Translating gives CASSLVGGTYEQYF.

The chain couples TRBV7-3 to TRBJ2-1, with D possibly being TRBD1 (5 bases). Germline-derived CDR1 and CDR2 are SGHTA and FQGTGA. CDR3 length equals 16 residues. Trimming removed 1 base at V and 4 bases at J, with 14 bases between. The CDR3 is CASSLSAGARYNEQFF. CDR3 coding DNA: TGTGCCAGCAGCTTAAGCGCTGGGGCCAGGTACAATGAGCAGTTCTTC.

This clone was picked up many times. Here the CDR3 DNA reads TGTGCCAGCAGCTCCGTCGGGGGGTATGGCTACACCTTC. It yields the protein CASSSVGGYGYTF. V gene TRBV5-4 combines with J gene TRBJ1-2; D is possibly TRBD1 (5 bases). This CDR3 comprises 13 residues. Germline loops: CDR1 SGHNT, CDR2 YYREEE (reference sequence). V dropped 3 bases and J dropped 5 bases, with 11 bases sitting between them. Looking up the rest from reference TRBV5-4 and TRBJ1-2 gives the full variable domain: ETGVTQSPTHLIKTRGQQVTLRCSSQSGHNTVSWYQQALGQGPQFIFQYYREEENGRGNFPPRFSGLQFPNYSSELNVNALELDDSALYLCASSSVGGYGYTFGSGTRLTVV.

The sample holds a few counts of this clone. The gene calls are TRBV5-1 and TRBJ1-1; D remains ambiguous. The CDR3 is made up of 12 amino acids. The V end lost 1 base, the J end lost 7 bases, and 8 bases lay between the germline ends. Germline V gene lookup returns CDR1 SGHRS and CDR2 YFSETQ. The CDR3 region has the DNA TGCGCCAGCAGCTTGAGTAGGCATGAAGCTTTCTTT. Translating it yields CASSLSRHEAFF.

The gene calls are TRBV4-3 and TRBJ2-5, with TRBD1 matching 8 bases. The CDR3 spans 15 residues. V dropped 4 bases and J dropped 5; count of bases not matched to a gene: 9. From germline, CDR1 is LGHNA and CDR2 YSLEER. The CDR3 is CASSLITGGRETQYF. The CDR3 nucleotides are TGCGCCAGCAGCCTCATAACAGGGGGAAGGGAGACCCAGTACTTC.

The V call is TRBV4-2, the J call TRBJ2-5, with 8 positions matching TRBD2. CDR1 and CDR2 from the germline V gene are LGHNA and YNFKEQ. CDR3 size: 17 residues. The V segment lost 1 base and the J segment 1 base; nucleotides outside the gene matches: 8. The CDR3, as DNA: TGTGCCAGCAGCCAAGCCCTTGCTAGCGGGCGCCAAGAGACCCAGTACTTC. This gives the protein CASSQALASGRQETQYF.

The V gene is TRBV5-1, the J gene TRBJ1-2, with 8 bases aligning to TRBD1. V lost 0 bases and J lost 6; bases outside the gene matches: 10. Germline lookup yields CDR1 SGHRS and CDR2 YFSETQ. This CDR3 comprises 16 residues. The CDR3 here is CASSLAGTGPEDGYTF. In DNA form, the CDR3 reads TGCGCCAGCAGCTTGGCCGGGACAGGACCGGAGGATGGCTACACCTTC. Filled out from reference TRBV5-1 and TRBJ1-2, the complete variable domain reads KAGVTQTPRYLIKTRGQQVTLSCSPISGHRSVSWYQQTPGQGLQFLFEYFSETQRNKGNFPGRFSGRQFSNSRSEMNVSTLELGDSALYLCASSLAGTGPEDGYTFGSGTRLTVV.

The rearrangement uses TRBV28 and TRBJ2-1, with TRBD1 matching over 11 bases. The junction had 7 bases not matched to a gene; V was cut back by 9 bases and J by 9 bases. Germline V gene data show CDR1 as MDHEN and CDR2 as SYDVKM. The CDR3 has 13 amino acids. The CDR3 here is CASHRDRGFEQFF. The CDR3 region has the DNA TGTGCCAGTCACCGGGACAGGGGGTTTGAGCAGTTCTTC.

The rearrangement uses TRBV7-2 and TRBJ1-6; no reliable D call. Between the trimmed V and J ends, which lost 5 bases and 6 bases, there was a span of 11 bases. Per germline, CDR1 SGHTA and CDR2 FQGNSA. This CDR3 contains 14 residues. As DNA, the CDR3 is TGTGCCAGCAGCCCCACGAATGGTAATTCACCCCTCCACTTT. It is translated as CASSPTNGNSPLHF. Full variable domain (outside the CDR3, taken from reference TRBV7-2 and TRBJ1-6): GAGVSQSPSNKVTEKGKDVELRCDPISGHTALYWYRQSLGQGLEFLIYFQGNSAPDKSGLPSDRFSAERTGGSVSTLTIQRTQQEDSAVYLCASSPTNGNSPLHFGNGTRLTVT.

This sequence joins TRBV30 and TRBJ2-7; 10 nucleotides align to TRBD2. J lost 4 bases, V lost 4 bases, and 1 base had no gene match. There are 12 residues in the CDR3. CDR1 and CDR2 from the germline V gene are GTSNPN and SVGIG (reference sequence). The CDR3 reads CAWKAGGYEQYF. The CDR3 coding sequence is TGTGCCTGGAAAGCGGGAGGGTACGAGCAGTACTTC. Complete variable domain (other parts from reference TRBV30 and TRBJ2-7): SQTIHQWPATLVQPVGSPLSLECTVEGTSNPNLYWYRQAAGRGLQLLFYSVGIGQISSEVPQNLSASRPQDRQFILSSKKLLLSDSGFYLCAWKAGGYEQYFGPGTRLTVT.

The genes are TRBV28 and TRBJ2-7, with 9 bases fitting TRBD1. CDR3 size: 15 residues. J gave up 1 base and V 4 bases, and 5 bases lay outside the gene matches. Germline V gene data show CDR1 as MDHEN and CDR2 as SYDVKM. The CDR3 nucleotides read TGTGCCAGCAGTTCGGCCGGGACAGGGTCCTACGAGCAGTACTTC. It is translated as CASSSAGTGSYEQYF.

The chain joins TRBV29-1 to TRBJ2-7; D gene ambiguous. CDR3 length equals 11 residues. Trimming left V 2 bases short and J 3 bases short, with 5 bases between. Looked up from germline, CDR1 is SQVTM and CDR2 is ANQGSEA. CDR3 in DNA: TGCAGCGTTGAACTGGGCTACGAGCAGTACTTC. It encodes CSVELGYEQYF.

This clone was counted a few times. The CDR3 protein is CAWSLRGGQLSYEQYF. The DNA for the CDR3 is TGTGCCTGGAGTCTTAGAGGGGGACAGCTCTCCTACGAGCAGTACTTC. The chain has TRBV30 and TRBJ2-7; 7 bases match TRBD1. This CDR3 contains 16 residues. CDR1 is GTSNPN, CDR2 SVGIG, per germline (reference sequence). V lost 2 bases and J lost 0; bases outside the gene matches: 10.

The chain employs TRBV9 and TRBJ2-2; no definite D call. The germline V gene has CDR1 SGDLS and CDR2 YYNGEE. The CDR3 totals 16 residues. With 0 bases removed from V and 2 bases from J, the gap between germline ends came to 11 bases. CDR3 sequence: CASSVVSSVNTGELFF. CDR3 in DNA: TGTGCCAGCAGCGTAGTCTCCAGCGTCAACACCGGGGAGCTGTTTTTT.

The rearrangement uses TRBV18 and TRBJ1-3, with 9 bases fitting TRBD1. This CDR3 is built from 16 residues. V dropped 3 bases and J dropped 0; count of bases not matched to a gene: 3. The V gene's germline CDR1 is KGHSH and CDR2 LQKENI. CDR3 sequence reads: CASSPDRGSSGNTIYF. Here the CDR3 DNA reads TGTGCCAGCTCACCGGACAGGGGTAGCTCTGGAAACACCATATATTTT.

V gene TRBV12-1 combines with J gene TRBJ2-5; no check of the table's D call, TRBD2, against the DNA was made. TRBV12-1 is shown as a pseudogene. The CDR3 contains 15 residues. CDR3 amino acids: CASSTEASVGQTQYF. CDR3 in DNA: TGTGCCAGCAGCACAGAAGCTAGCGTAGGTCAGACCCAGTACTTC.

The J gene is TRBJ1-6, the V gene TRBV14; D call uncertain. Germline V CDR1 and CDR2: SGHDN, FVKESK. The CDR3 totals 15 residues. Trimming shortened V by 0 bases and J by 7 bases, and 10 bases separated the two germline ends. CDR3: CASSQESWGNSPLHF. In DNA, the CDR3 is TGTGCCAGCAGCCAAGAGTCCTGGGGAAATTCACCCCTCCACTTT.

The chain couples TRBV18 to TRBJ1-1; 10 bases match TRBD1. CDR1 KGHSH and CDR2 LQKENI come from the germline V gene. CDR3 size: 15 residues. Trimming at V came to 6 bases and at J to 6 bases, leaving 10 bases not matched to a gene. The CDR3 is CASSRPGQGSPEAFF. For the CDR3, the DNA is TGTGCCAGCTCCCGTCCGGGACAGGGGTCCCCTGAAGCTTTCTTT.

This chain joins TRBV5-1 and TRBJ2-7; perhaps TRBD1 as D (5 bases). CDR3 size: 15 residues. V was shortened by 0 bases and J by 5 bases, with 15 bases between the two germline ends. CDR1 is SGHRS, CDR2 YFSETQ, per germline. For the CDR3, the DNA is TGCGCCAGCAGCTTGGGGACATGGGGTGACCACGAGCAGTACTTC. Translated, it gives CASSLGTWGDHEQYF. Complete variable domain (other parts from reference TRBV5-1 and TRBJ2-7): KAGVTQTPRYLIKTRGQQVTLSCSPISGHRSVSWYQQTPGQGLQFLFEYFSETQRNKGNFPGRFSGRQFSNSRSEMNVSTLELGDSALYLCASSLGTWGDHEQYFGPGTRLTVT.

This sequence joins TRBV18 and TRBJ2-7, with 9 bases aligning to TRBD1. CDR3 size: 15 residues. Germline V CDR1 and CDR2: KGHSH, LQKENI. V was pared by 3 bases and J by 2 bases, with 5 bases of the junction left unmatched. The CDR3, as DNA: TGTGCCAGCTCACCGCGGACAGGGGTCACCTACGAGCAGTACTTC. It codes for CASSPRTGVTYEQYF.

The chain joins TRBV7-9 to TRBJ2-2, with TRBD2 matching 9 bases. V trimming: 7 bases; J trimming: 6 bases; junction bases outside the gene matches: 12. Germline loops: CDR1 SEHNR, CDR2 FQNEAQ (reference sequence). The CDR3 has 16 amino acids. CDR3 loop: CASTSGLAQGAGELFF. For the CDR3, the DNA is TGTGCCAGCACTTCTGGACTAGCGCAAGGTGCCGGGGAGCTGTTTTTT.

This clone was seen only once. The chain is built from TRBV4-1 and TRBJ2-5; TRBD2 matches 9 bases. Per the germline V gene, CDR1 is MGHRA and CDR2 is YSYEKL. This CDR3 is built from 17 residues. J was trimmed by 4 bases and V by 0 bases; bases with no gene match: 9. The CDR3 coding sequence is TGCGCCAGCAGCCAAGATGTGGCGGGGGGGTTATTAGAGACCCAGTACTTC. This encodes CASSQDVAGGLLETQYF.

The chain couples TRBV5-8 to TRBJ2-5, with TRBD1 identical over 9 bases. Germline assignment: CDR1 SGHTS and CDR2 YDEGEE. After removal of 0 bases from V and 5 bases from J, the junction contained 5 bases not matched to a gene. CDR3 length equals 15 residues. The CDR3: CASSLGTGEVETQYF. The CDR3 bases are TGTGCCAGCAGCTTGGGGACAGGGGAAGTGGAGACCCAGTACTTC. The full variable domain, with the rest looked up from reference TRBV5-8 and TRBJ2-5, is EAGVTQSPTHLIKTRGQQATLRCSPISGHTSVYWYQQALGLGLQFLLWYDEGEERNRGNFPPRFSGRQFPNYSSELNVNALELEDSALYLCASSLGTGEVETQYFGPGTRLLVL.

The V and J genes are TRBV9 and TRBJ1-1; TRBD1 is a possible D gene (6 bases). This CDR3 spans 14 amino acids. Trimming removed 3 bases at V and 7 bases at J, with 16 bases between. The germline CDR1 and CDR2 sequences are SGDLS and YYNGEE. DNA for the CDR3: TGTGCCAGCAGCGAGTCCATACAGGGATATGAAGCTTTCTTT. This sequence encodes CASSESIQGYEAFF. The full variable domain, with the rest looked up from reference TRBV9 and TRBJ1-1, is DSGVTQTPKHLITATGQRVTLRCSPRSGDLSVYWYQQSLDQGLQFLIQYYNGEERAKGNILERFSAQQFPDLHSELNLSSLELGDSALYFCASSESIQGYEAFFGQGTRLTVV.

The chain employs TRBV7-9 and TRBJ2-3; a possible D gene is TRBD1 (6 bases). The germline V and J ends were trimmed by 2 bases and 0 bases, with 9 bases remaining between them. The CDR3 spans 15 residues. Germline CDR1 SEHNR, CDR2 FQNEAQ (reference sequence). The CDR3 nucleotides read TGTGCCAGCAGCTTACAGGGGATCAGCACAGATACGCAGTATTTT. Its protein is CASSLQGISTDTQYF.

This clone was seen only a few times. V is TRBV7-9 and J is TRBJ2-6; TRBD1 is a possible D gene (6 bases). Germline-derived CDR1 and CDR2 are SEHNR and FQNEAQ (reference sequence). The germline V and J ends were trimmed by 5 bases and 4 bases, with 15 bases remaining between them. The CDR3 is made up of 16 amino acids. The CDR3 DNA reads TGTGCCAGCAGCGCCCTGGGTGGGACAGGGGCCAACGTCCTGACTTTC. Protein sequence: CASSALGGTGANVLTF. Filled out from reference TRBV7-9 and TRBJ2-6, the complete variable domain reads DTGVSQNPRHKITKRGQNVTFRCDPISEHNRLYWYRQTLGQGPEFLTYFQNEAQLEKSRLLSDRFSAERPKGSFSTLEIQRTEQGDSAMYLCASSALGGTGANVLTFGAGSRLTVL.